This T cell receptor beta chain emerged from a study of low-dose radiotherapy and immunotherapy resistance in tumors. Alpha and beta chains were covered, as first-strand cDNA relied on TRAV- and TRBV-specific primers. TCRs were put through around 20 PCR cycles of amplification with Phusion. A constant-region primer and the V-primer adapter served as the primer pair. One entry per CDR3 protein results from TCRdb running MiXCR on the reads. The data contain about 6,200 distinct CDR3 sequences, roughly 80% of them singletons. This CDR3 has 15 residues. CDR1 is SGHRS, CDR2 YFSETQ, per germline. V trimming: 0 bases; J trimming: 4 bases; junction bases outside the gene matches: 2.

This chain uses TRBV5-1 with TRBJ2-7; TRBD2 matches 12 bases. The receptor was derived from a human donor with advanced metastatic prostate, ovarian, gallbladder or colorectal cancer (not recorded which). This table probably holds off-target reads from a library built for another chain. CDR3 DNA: TGCGCCAGCAGCTTGGCCGGGACTAGCGGGTACGAGCAGTACTTC. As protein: CASSLAGTSGYEQYF.